This is a list of T cell receptor beta chains from one sample in a study of cytomegalovirus exposure and HLA in healthy donors. Sequencing was performed with immunoSEQ multiplex PCR; in TCRdb, only in-frame clones are kept and a portion is missing. The data show 120,000 to 150,000 clones, about 87% seen once. The source material was PBMCs. These receptor sequences come from a man younger than 30 in good health and CMV-seropositive. CDR3s include the opening cysteine and the closing phenylalanine or tryptophan. A D gene is named only where the DNA matches it firmly. Not all rows give a size; the values are once, few, many and, for expanded clones, a class.

d_call,clone_size,v_call,j_call,cdr3_nt,cdr3_aa
-,-,TRBV7-9,TRBJ2-1,TGTGCCAGCAGCTTATCGGATGAGCAGTTCTTC,CASSLSDEQFF
-,-,TRBV5-1,TRBJ2-1,TGCGCCAGCAGCGGGCAGCTAGCTTACAATGAGCAGTTCTTC,CASSGQLAYNEQFF
-,-,TRBV7-9,TRBJ1-2,TGTGCCAGCAGGTCGGCCGGGACACAGGGATCGGGCGGCTACACCTTC,CASRSAGTQGSGGYTF
TRBD1,-,TRBV18,TRBJ2-7,TGTGCCAGCTCACCACCGGACAGGGGACCAACCACCTACGAGCAGTACTTC,CASSPPDRGPTTYEQYF
TRBD2,-,TRBV5-5,TRBJ2-7,TGTGCCAGCAGCTTGATGGCTAGCGGGAACTTCTACTACGAGCAGTACTTC,CASSLMASGNFYYEQYF
TRBD1,-,TRBV10-3,TRBJ1-2,TGTGCCATCACCTCGACAGGGGGCACAAACTATGGCTACACCTTC,CAITSTGGTNYGYTF
TRBD1,-,TRBV2,TRBJ2-3,TGTGCCAGCAGTGACAGGGGGCGAGATACGCAGTATTTT,CASSDRGRDTQYF
TRBD1,-,TRBV6-1,TRBJ1-2,TGTGCCAGCAGTGTTCAGGGGGATGGCTACACCTTC,CASSVQGDGYTF
-,-,TRBV2,TRBJ2-7,TGTGCCAGCAAGAGGAGTCACTCCTACGAGCAGTACTTC,CASKRSHSYEQYF
-,once,TRBV2,TRBJ1-1,TGTGCCAGCAGTGAACAGCACCCTAGGAACACTGAAGCTTTCTTT,CASSEQHPRNTEAFF
TRBD2,-,TRBV9,TRBJ2-1,TGTGCCAGCAGCGTAGGCTTGGGCGGGGGGGCCTATGAGCAGTTCTTC,CASSVGLGGGAYEQFF
TRBD2,few,TRBV5-1,TRBJ2-5,TGCGCCAGCAGCTCCCCGGGGTCTAGCGGGGGGGCCGTTGGGACCCAGTACTTC,CASSSPGSSGGAVGTQYF
-,-,TRBV6-1,TRBJ2-7,TGTGCCAGCAGTGACCAGAGACAGCTACAGGGATACTACGAGCAGTACTTC,CASSDQRQLQGYYEQYF
TRBD2,-,TRBV5-1,TRBJ2-3,TGCGCCAGCAGCTTGGATGGTAGCGGGAGAGGTGATACGCAGTATTTT,CASSLDGSGRGDTQYF
-,-,TRBV7-9,TRBJ2-7,TGTGCCAGCAGCCGAGACAGGTACTACGAGCAGTACTTC,CASSRDRYYEQYF
-,-,TRBV19,TRBJ1-2,TGTGCCAGTAGTACCAGACAGGCTACCCCTTATGGCTACACCTTC,CASSTRQATPYGYTF
TRBD1,-,TRBV18,TRBJ1-2,TGTGCCAGCTCATCAAAGGACAGGGGCAACGGCTACACCTTC,CASSSKDRGNGYTF
-,-,TRBV6-1,TRBJ2-5,TGTGCCAGCAGCGGGACTCCCTACCAAGAGACCCAGTACTTC,CASSGTPYQETQYF
TRBD2,-,TRBV7-9,TRBJ2-4,TGTGCCAGCAGCTTGTTGTCGCTAGCGGGGGGGCCTGCCAAAAACATTCAGTACTTC,CASSLLSLAGGPAKNIQYF
-,-,TRBV27,TRBJ1-6,TGTGCCAGCAGTTTAAGGGAGGATTCACCCCTCCACTTT,CASSLREDSPLHF
TRBD1,few,TRBV18,TRBJ1-1,TGTGCCAGCTCAAGGGGGCGGGGACACCAAAACACTGAAGCTTTCTTT,CASSRGRGHQNTEAFF
-,few,TRBV12-2,TRBJ1-2,TGTGCAAGTCGATCCGGACAGCTCTTCTATGGCTACACCTTC,CASRSGQLFYGYTF
-,-,TRBV9,TRBJ1-3,TGTGCCAGCTCGGAGGAATCTGGAAACACCATATATTTT,CASSEESGNTIYF
-,-,TRBV30,TRBJ1-5,TGTGCCTGGAGTGGAGGAAGGGGATACAATCAGCCCCAGCATTTT,CAWSGGRGYNQPQHF
TRBD1,-,TRBV10-2,TRBJ1-6,TGCGCCAGCAGTGAGGCTGGGACAGGGAGCTCCTATAATTCACCCCTCCACTTT,CASSEAGTGSSYNSPLHF
-,-,TRBV5-4,TRBJ2-3,TGTGCCAGCAGCTTGGCCCCCCTAGGAACAGATACGCAGTATTTT,CASSLAPLGTDTQYF
TRBD2,few,TRBV19,TRBJ2-7,TGTGCCAGTAGTATGGTTGCGGGAGGTGCATACGAGCAGTACTTC,CASSMVAGGAYEQYF
TRBD2,-,TRBV27,TRBJ2-7,TGTGCCAGCAGTTACAGCGGGAGTACCTACGAGCAGTACTTC,CASSYSGSTYEQYF
TRBD1,-,TRBV19,TRBJ2-7,TGTGCCAGTAGGTCGACAGGGACCTACGAGCAGTACTTC,CASRSTGTYEQYF
-,-,TRBV6-1,TRBJ2-5,TGTGCCAGCAGTGTAATAGAGACCCAGTACTTC,CASSVIETQYF
-,-,TRBV7-2,TRBJ1-1,TGTGCCAGCAGCTTAGCGGGACATCCGAACACTGAAGCTTTCTTT,CASSLAGHPNTEAFF
-,once,TRBV5-6,TRBJ2-5,TGTGCCAGCAGCCAAGACGCGCGGGAGACCCAGTACTTC,CASSQDARETQYF
TRBD1,-,TRBV5-1,TRBJ1-1,TGCGCCAGCAGCTTTGGACAGGGGGATGAGAACACTGAAGCTTTCTTT,CASSFGQGDENTEAFF
TRBD2,-,TRBV5-1,TRBJ2-2,TGCGCCAGCAGCTCAGGGACTAGCGGGAGGAACACCGGGGAGCTGTTTTTT,CASSSGTSGRNTGELFF
TRBD1,-,TRBV2,TRBJ1-2,TGTGCCAGCGAAGGGGTATCTTTGGGACAGGAGGAATATGGCTACACCTTC,CASEGVSLGQEEYGYTF
TRBD1,-,TRBV18,TRBJ1-1,TGTGCCAGCTCCGGACAGGGGGCACAAGACACTGAAGCTTTCTTT,CASSGQGAQDTEAFF
-,once,TRBV6-5,TRBJ2-1,TGTGCCAGCAGTTTCAGGGGGGTGTACAATGAGCAGTTCTTC,CASSFRGVYNEQFF
-,-,TRBV5-6,TRBJ1-1,TGTGCCAGCAGCTGGGGTAGGGGTGTCACTGAAGCTTTCTTT,CASSWGRGVTEAFF
-,-,TRBV5-1,TRBJ2-2,TGCGCCAGCAGTGACGGACGGGGGGCTGCGAACACCGGGGAGCTGTTTTTT,CASSDGRGAANTGELFF
-,few,TRBV5-1,TRBJ2-3,TGCGCCAGCAGCCCGCAGGGGACCGACGATACGCAGTATTTT,CASSPQGTDDTQYF
-,-,TRBV13,TRBJ2-1,TGTGCCAGCTCCCCGCGAGTAGCAGGGTACAATGAGCAGTTCTTC,CASSPRVAGYNEQFF
TRBD1,-,TRBV28,TRBJ2-2,TGTGCCAGCAAAGGGGACAGCCTTGAACTTCCCGGGGAGCTGTTTTTT,CASKGDSLELPGELFF
TRBD2,once,TRBV29-1,TRBJ2-7,TGCAGCGTAACGGGGACTAGCGCAACCTACGAGCAGTACTTC,CSVTGTSATYEQYF
TRBD2,-,TRBV7-3,TRBJ2-2,TGTGCCAGCAGCTGGACTAGCGGGACCAACACCGGGGAGCTGTTTTTT,CASSWTSGTNTGELFF
-,few,TRBV2,TRBJ2-7,TGTGCCAGCAGTGAGGGCAGGTTAGAGCAGTACTTC,CASSEGRLEQYF
TRBD1,-,TRBV19,TRBJ2-7,TGTGCCAGTAGTATGGGGGGACAGGGTGATGCGAGCGGATCCTACGAGCAGTACTTC,CASSMGGQGDASGSYEQYF
-,-,TRBV7-9,TRBJ1-1,TGTGCCAGCAGCCCTAGCCTGGGTCCGGGCACTGAAGCTTTCTTT,CASSPSLGPGTEAFF
TRBD1,-,TRBV30,TRBJ1-2,TGTGCCTGGAGTGAGACAGGGATGGGCGGCTACACCTTC,CAWSETGMGGYTF
-,-,TRBV10-3,TRBJ1-4,TGTGCCATCAGTGGACAAGATAATGAAAAACTGTTTTTT,CAISGQDNEKLFF
TRBD1,few,TRBV6-6,TRBJ2-1,TGTGCCAGCACCTTAAGGGACAGCTACAATGAGCAGTTCTTC,CASTLRDSYNEQFF
TRBD1,-,TRBV2,TRBJ1-4,TGTGCCAGCAGCTCGGACAGGGGGCGTGAAAAACTGTTTTTT,CASSSDRGREKLFF
TRBD1,-,TRBV5-1,TRBJ2-5,TGCGCCAGCAGCATGAGCACAGGGGGTCTTCAAGAGACCCAGTACTTC,CASSMSTGGLQETQYF
TRBD1,few,TRBV18,TRBJ2-7,TGTGCCAGCTCAGAGGGACAGGGCTCCGAGCAGTACTTC,CASSEGQGSEQYF
TRBD1,-,TRBV18,TRBJ1-1,TGTGCCAGCTCACCCCAGGGGGTGTCAATGAACACTGAAGCTTTCTTT,CASSPQGVSMNTEAFF
-,-,TRBV9,TRBJ2-7,TGTGCCAGCAGCGTATCTGGGACTGATTACGAGCAGTACTTC,CASSVSGTDYEQYF